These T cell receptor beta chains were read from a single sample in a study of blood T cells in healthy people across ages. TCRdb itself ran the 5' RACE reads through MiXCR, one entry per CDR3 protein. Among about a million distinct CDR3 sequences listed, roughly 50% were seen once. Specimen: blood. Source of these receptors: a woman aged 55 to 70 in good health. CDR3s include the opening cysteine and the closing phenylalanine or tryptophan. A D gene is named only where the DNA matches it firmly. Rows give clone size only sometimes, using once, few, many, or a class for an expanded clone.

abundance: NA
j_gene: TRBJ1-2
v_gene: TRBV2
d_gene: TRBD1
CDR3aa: CASSGQGINYGYTF
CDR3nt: TGTGCCAGCAGCGGACAGGGAATTAACTATGGCTACACCTTC

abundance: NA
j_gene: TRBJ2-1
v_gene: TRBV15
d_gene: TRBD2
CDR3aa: CATKAGVYNEQFF
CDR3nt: TGTGCCACGAAAGCGGGAGTTTACAATGAGCAGTTCTTC

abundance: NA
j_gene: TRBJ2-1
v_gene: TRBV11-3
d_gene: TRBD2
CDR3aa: CASSPGTSGFWDNEQFF
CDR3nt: TGTGCCAGCAGCCCGGGGACTAGCGGTTTCTGGGACAATGAGCAGTTCTTC

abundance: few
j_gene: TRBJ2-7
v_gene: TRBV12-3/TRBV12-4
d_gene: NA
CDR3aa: CASNPGPAYEQYF
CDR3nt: TGTGCCAGCAACCCCGGGCCCGCCTACGAGCAGTACTTC

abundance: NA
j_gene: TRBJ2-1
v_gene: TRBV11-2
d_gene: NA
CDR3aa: CASSFSGNNLMGEQFF
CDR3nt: TGTGCCAGCAGCTTCTCCGGGAACAATTTGATGGGGGAGCAGTTCTTC

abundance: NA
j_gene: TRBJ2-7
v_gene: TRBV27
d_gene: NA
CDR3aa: CASSKDRRSYEQYF
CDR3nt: TGTGCCAGCAGCAAAGACAGGAGATCCTACGAGCAGTACTTC

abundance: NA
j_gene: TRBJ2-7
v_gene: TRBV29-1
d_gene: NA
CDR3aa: CSVEDNTQGFYEQYF
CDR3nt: TGCAGCGTTGAAGACAACACTCAGGGTTTTTACGAGCAGTACTTC

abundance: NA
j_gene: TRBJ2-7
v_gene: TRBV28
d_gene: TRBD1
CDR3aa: CARSSPRQGTIYEQYF
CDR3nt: TGTGCCAGAAGTTCCCCACGACAGGGAACTATTTACGAGCAGTACTTC

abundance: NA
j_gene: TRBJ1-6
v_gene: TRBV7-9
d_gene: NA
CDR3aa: CASSQDSYNSPLHF
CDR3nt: TGTGCCAGCAGCCAGGACAGTTATAATTCGCCCCTCCACTTT

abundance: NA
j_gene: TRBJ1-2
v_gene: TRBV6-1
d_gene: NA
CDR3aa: CASSDAPGVHGYTF
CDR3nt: TGTGCCAGCAGTGATGCCCCCGGGGTGCATGGCTACACCTTC

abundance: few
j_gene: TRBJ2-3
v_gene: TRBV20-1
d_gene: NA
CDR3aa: CSAFGGEFTDTQYF
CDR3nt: TGCAGTGCTTTTGGAGGGGAATTCACAGATACGCAGTATTTT

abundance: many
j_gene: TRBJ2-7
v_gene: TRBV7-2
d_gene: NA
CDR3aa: CASSLVGTYEQYF
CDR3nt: TGCGCCAGCAGCTTGGTAGGTACCTACGAGCAGTACTTC

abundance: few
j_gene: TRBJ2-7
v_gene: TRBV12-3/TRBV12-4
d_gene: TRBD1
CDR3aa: CASSSGTGTGEQYF
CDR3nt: TGTGCCAGCAGTTCCGGGACAGGGACCGGCGAGCAGTACTTC

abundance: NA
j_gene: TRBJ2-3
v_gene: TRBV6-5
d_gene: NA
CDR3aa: CASSPPGGRDTQYF
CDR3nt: TGTGCCAGCAGTCCCCCTGGGGGGCGCGATACGCAGTATTTT

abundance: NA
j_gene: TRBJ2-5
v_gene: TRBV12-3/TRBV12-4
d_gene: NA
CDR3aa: CASSSLGSESQETQYF
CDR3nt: TGTGCCAGCAGTTCCCTGGGCAGCGAATCGCAAGAGACCCAGTACTTC

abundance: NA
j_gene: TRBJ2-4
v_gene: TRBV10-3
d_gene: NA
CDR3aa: CAISGWFIGDKNIQYF
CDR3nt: TGTGCCATCAGTGGATGGTTTATAGGGGACAAAAACATTCAGTACTTC

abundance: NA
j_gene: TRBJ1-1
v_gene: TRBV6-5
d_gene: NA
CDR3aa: CASGFAGGRTEAFF
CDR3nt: TGTGCCAGCGGGTTCGCGGGGGGGAGGACTGAAGCTTTCTTT

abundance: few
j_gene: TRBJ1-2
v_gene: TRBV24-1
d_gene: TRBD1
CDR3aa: CATSDPGQGDYGYTF
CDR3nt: TGTGCCACCAGTGATCCCGGACAGGGGGACTATGGCTACACCTTC

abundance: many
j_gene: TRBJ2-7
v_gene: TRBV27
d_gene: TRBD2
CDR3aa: CASSFAGATFYEQYF
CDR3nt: TGTGCCAGCAGTTTCGCGGGAGCCACGTTTTACGAGCAGTACTTC

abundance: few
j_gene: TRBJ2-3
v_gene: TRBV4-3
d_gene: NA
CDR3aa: CASSQDFGKDTQYF
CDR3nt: TGCGCCAGCAGCCAAGATTTCGGGAAAGATACGCAGTATTTT

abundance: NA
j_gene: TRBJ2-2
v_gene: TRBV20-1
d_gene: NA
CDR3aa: CSTRDPSGTGELFF
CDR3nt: TGCAGTACTAGAGACCCTAGTGGGACCGGGGAGCTGTTTTTT

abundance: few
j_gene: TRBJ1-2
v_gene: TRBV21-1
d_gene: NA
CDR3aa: CASSKGRGGPRDDYTF
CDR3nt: TGTGCCAGCAGCAAGGGTCGTGGCGGACCCCGCGATGACTACACCTTC

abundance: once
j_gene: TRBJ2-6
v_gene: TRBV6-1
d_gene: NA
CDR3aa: CASSSPTPDRTTGANVLTF
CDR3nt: TGTGCCAGCAGCTCCCCAACCCCGGACCGAACCACTGGGGCCAACGTCCTGACTTTC

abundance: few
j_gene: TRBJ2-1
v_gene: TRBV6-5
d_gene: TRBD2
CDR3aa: CASSRAGLAAYNEQFF
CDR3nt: TGTGCCAGCAGCCGCGCTGGACTAGCGGCTTACAATGAGCAGTTCTTC

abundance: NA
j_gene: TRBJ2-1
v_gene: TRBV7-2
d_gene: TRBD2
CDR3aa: CASRDWGGNEQFF
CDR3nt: TGTGCCAGCAGGGACTGGGGGGGCAATGAGCAGTTCTTC

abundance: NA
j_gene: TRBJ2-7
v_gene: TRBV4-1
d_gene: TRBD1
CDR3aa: CASSQEGQGAREQYF
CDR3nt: TGCGCCAGCAGCCAAGAGGGACAGGGGGCGAGGGAGCAGTACTTC

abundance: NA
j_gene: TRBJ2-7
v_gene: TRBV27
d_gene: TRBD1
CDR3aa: CASSFRDSSYEQYF
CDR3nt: TGTGCCAGCAGTTTCAGGGACAGCTCCTACGAGCAGTACTTC

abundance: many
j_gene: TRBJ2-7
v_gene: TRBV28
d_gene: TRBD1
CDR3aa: CASRTGGYEQYF
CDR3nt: TGTGCCAGCAGGACAGGGGGCTACGAGCAGTACTTC

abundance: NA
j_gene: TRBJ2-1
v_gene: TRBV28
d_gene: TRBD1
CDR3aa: CASSLGQGFVNEQFF
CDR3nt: TGTGCCAGCAGCCTTGGACAGGGGTTCGTCAATGAGCAGTTCTTC

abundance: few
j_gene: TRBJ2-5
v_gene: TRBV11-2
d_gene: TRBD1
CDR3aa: CASSPLDRLRETQYF
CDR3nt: TGTGCCAGCAGCCCCTTGGACAGGCTGCGGGAGACCCAGTACTTC

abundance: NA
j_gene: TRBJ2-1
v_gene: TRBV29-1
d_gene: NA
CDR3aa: CSVRTNEQFF
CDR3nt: TGCAGCGTCCGCACCAATGAGCAGTTCTTC

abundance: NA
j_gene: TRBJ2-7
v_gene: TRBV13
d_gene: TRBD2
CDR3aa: CASSESGRIYEQYF
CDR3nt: TGTGCCAGCAGCGAGAGCGGGAGGATCTACGAGCAGTACTTC

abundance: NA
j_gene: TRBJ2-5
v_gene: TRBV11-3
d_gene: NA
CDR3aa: CASGLGQETQYF
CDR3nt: TGTGCCAGCGGCCTGGGTCAAGAGACCCAGTACTTC

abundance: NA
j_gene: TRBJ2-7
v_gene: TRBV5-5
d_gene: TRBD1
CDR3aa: CASSLEESIRTGAYEQYF
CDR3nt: TGTGCCAGCAGCTTGGAAGAGTCGATCCGGACAGGGGCCTACGAGCAGTACTTC

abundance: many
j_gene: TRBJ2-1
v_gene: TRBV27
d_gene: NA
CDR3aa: CASSLSSYNEQFF
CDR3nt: TGTGCCAGCAGCCTGAGCTCCTACAATGAGCAGTTCTTC

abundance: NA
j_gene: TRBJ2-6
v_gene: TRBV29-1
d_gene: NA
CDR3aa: CSVELGRGTAGANVLTF
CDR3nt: TGCAGCGTTGAGTTGGGGCGGGGAACAGCTGGGGCCAACGTCCTGACTTTC

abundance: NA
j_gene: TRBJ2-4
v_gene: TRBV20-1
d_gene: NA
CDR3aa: CSAPPKNIQYF
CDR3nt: TGCAGTGCGCCACCAAAAAACATTCAGTACTTC

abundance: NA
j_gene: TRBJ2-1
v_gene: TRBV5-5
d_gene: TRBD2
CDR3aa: CASSFRDYPYNEQFF
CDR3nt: TGTGCCAGCAGCTTTCGGGACTACCCCTACAATGAGCAGTTCTTC

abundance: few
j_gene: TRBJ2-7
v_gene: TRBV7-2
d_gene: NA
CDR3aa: CASSPDGSSPYEQYF
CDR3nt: TGTGCCAGCAGCCCAGACGGATCCTCACCCTACGAGCAGTACTTC

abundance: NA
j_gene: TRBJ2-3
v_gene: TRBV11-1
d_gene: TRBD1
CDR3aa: CASSQPGQGKDTQYF
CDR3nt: TGTGCCAGCAGCCAGCCGGGACAGGGGAAAGATACGCAGTATTTT

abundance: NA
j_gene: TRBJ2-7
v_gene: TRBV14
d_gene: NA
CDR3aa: CASSQTGRYEQYF
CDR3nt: TGTGCCAGCAGCCAAACAGGCCGATACGAGCAGTACTTC

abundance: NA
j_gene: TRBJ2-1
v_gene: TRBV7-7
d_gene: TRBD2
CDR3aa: CASSFGTSGSSYEQFF
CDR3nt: TGTGCCAGCAGCTTCGGGACTAGCGGGAGTAGCTATGAGCAGTTCTTC

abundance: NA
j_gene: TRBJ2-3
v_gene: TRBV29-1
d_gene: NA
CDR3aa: CSVEGETSTDTQYF
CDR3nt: TGCAGCGTTGAGGGGGAAACTAGCACAGATACGCAGTATTTT

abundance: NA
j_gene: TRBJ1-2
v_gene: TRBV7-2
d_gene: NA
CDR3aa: CASSLPNPRGGGYTF
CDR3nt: TGTGCCAGCAGCTTACCGAATCCGCGAGGAGGTGGCTACACCTTC

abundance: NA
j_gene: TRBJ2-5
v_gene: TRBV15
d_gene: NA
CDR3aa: CATSRDLSVNEQYF
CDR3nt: TGTGCCACCAGCAGAGATCTCTCAGTAAATGAGCAGTACTTC

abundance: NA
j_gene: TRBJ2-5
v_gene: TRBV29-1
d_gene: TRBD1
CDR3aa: CSVGQGFSETQYF
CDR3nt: TGCAGCGTGGGACAGGGCTTTTCAGAGACCCAGTACTTC

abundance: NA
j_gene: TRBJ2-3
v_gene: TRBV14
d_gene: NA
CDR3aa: CASSQGIAVGTQYF
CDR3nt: TGTGCCAGCAGCCAAGGCATAGCTGTAGGTACGCAGTATTTT

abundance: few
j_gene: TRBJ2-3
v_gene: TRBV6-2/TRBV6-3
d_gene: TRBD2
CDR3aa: CASCAGRVDSTDTQYF
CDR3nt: TGTGCCAGCTGTGCCGGGAGGGTCGATAGCACAGATACGCAGTATTTT

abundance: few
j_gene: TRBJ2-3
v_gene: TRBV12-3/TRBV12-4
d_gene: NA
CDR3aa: CASSLLSRGTTDTQYF
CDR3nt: TGTGCCAGCAGTTTACTCTCCCGGGGAACCACAGATACGCAGTATTTT

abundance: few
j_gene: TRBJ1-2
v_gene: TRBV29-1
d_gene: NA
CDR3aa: CSVVQNYGYTF
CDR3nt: TGCAGCGTTGTACAGAACTATGGCTACACCTTC

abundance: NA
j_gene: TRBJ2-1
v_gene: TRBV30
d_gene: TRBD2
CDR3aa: CAWAGLANEQFF
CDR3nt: TGTGCCTGGGCGGGACTAGCGAATGAGCAGTTCTTC

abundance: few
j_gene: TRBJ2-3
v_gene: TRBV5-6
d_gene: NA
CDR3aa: CASSRFDTQYF
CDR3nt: TGTGCCAGCAGCCGCTTTGATACGCAGTATTTT